This passage covers 13 T cell receptor beta chains from one sample sequenced in a study of cytomegalovirus exposure and HLA in healthy donors. Vbeta (60) and Jbeta (13) primers were used in the PCR. Profiling relied on immunoSEQ multiplex PCR, and the TCRdb table lists in-frame clones only, not all of them. This sample carries 150,000 or so clones, around 79% of them seen once, and the ten largest clones take roughly 2.8%. What was sequenced was PBMCs. Every receptor here comes from a man aged 18-30 years in good health and CMV-seronegative.

Regarding this clone: A read error may account for a junction end that differs from germline. CDR3 nucleotides: TGTGTCTGGAGTGGAGGTAACTATGGCTACACCTTC. Protein product: CVWSGGNYGYTF. The rearrangement uses TRBV30 and TRBJ1-2; D is ambiguous. Germline-derived CDR1 and CDR2 are GTSNPN and SVGIG (reference sequence). The CDR3 runs to 12 residues. The full variable domain, rest sourced from reference TRBV30 and TRBJ1-2, is SQTIHQWPATLVQPVGSPLSLECTVEGTSNPNLYWYRQAAGRGLQLLFYSVGIGQISSEVPQNLSASRPQDRQFILSSKKLLLSDSGFYLCVWSGGNYGYTFGSGTRLTVV.

This clone appeared a single time. This specimen includes other DNA sequences encoding the same CDR3. The chain couples TRBV7-9 to TRBJ1-5; 9 bases are shared with TRBD1. The CDR3 is 14 residues long. The V gene's germline CDR1 is SEHNR and CDR2 FQNEAQ (reference sequence). Trimming cost V 8 bases and J 7 bases; bases outside gene matches: 9. CDR3 nucleotides: TGTGCCAGCGGTACCGGGACAGGGAACCAGCCCCAGCATTTT. This sequence encodes CASGTGTGNQPQHF.

The chain employs TRBV4-2 and TRBJ2-2; tentatively, D is TRBD2 (5 bases). The length of the CDR3 is 15 residues. V dropped 2 bases and J dropped 1 base, with 8 bases sitting between them. The germline gives CDR1 LGHNA, CDR2 YNFKEQ. CDR3 sequence: CASSQSGGNTGELFF. In DNA form, the CDR3 reads TGTGCCAGCAGCCAAAGCGGCGGGAACACCGGGGAGCTGTTTTTT.

V gene TRBV6-4 combines with J gene TRBJ1-5; D unclear. The CDR3 consists of 11 residues. The V end was cut by 8 bases, the J end by 1 base, with 3 bases between. Germline CDR1 and CDR2: MRHNA and SNTAGT. Here the CDR3 reads CASLSNQPQHF. DNA for the CDR3: TGTGCCAGCTTAAGCAATCAGCCCCAGCATTTT.

V is TRBV29-1 and J is TRBJ2-7; 11 bases are shared with TRBD1. The germline CDR1 and CDR2 sequences are SQVTM and ANQGSEA. The CDR3 has 14 amino acids. The trim removed 2 bases at V and 4 bases at J, leaving 4 bases unmatched. CDR3 in amino acids: CSVEWTGGFYEQYF. DNA of the CDR3: TGCAGCGTTGAATGGACAGGGGGCTTTTACGAGCAGTACTTC.

V usage is TRBV9 and J usage is TRBJ2-3, with D uncertain. The germline V and J ends were trimmed by 3 bases and 0 bases, with 8 bases remaining between them. The CDR3 loop spans 14 amino acids. CDR1 and CDR2 (germline): SGDLS, YYNGEE. CDR3 bases: TGTGCCAGCAGCGCCCACCAGAGCACAGATACGCAGTATTTT. This sequence encodes CASSAHQSTDTQYF.

V usage is TRBV5-6 and J usage is TRBJ1-2; tentatively, D is TRBD1 (6 bases). V was trimmed by 4 bases and J by 8 bases, leaving 24 bases between them. The length of the CDR3 is 16 residues. Germline-derived CDR1 and CDR2 are SGHDT and YYEEEE. The CDR3 nucleotides read TGTGCCAGCAGCCCATTGGGAGGGGGAAGGAGTGACGGCTACACCTTC. Residues: CASSPLGGGRSDGYTF.

The genes are TRBV7-9 and TRBJ2-7, with 8 bases lining up with TRBD2. J gave up 3 bases and V 5 bases, and 12 bases lay outside the gene matches. The germline V gene encodes CDR1 SEHNR and CDR2 FQNEAQ (reference sequence). The CDR3 totals 16 residues. CDR3 nucleotides: TGTGCCAGCAGCGCCCCCGGGGGGGTCAGCCGCTACGAGCAGTACTTC. This codes for CASSAPGGVSRYEQYF.

This clone was recorded only once. The J gene is TRBJ1-5, the V gene TRBV30, with a weak D call TRBD1 (6 bases). The CDR3 loop spans 12 amino acids. The germline CDR1 and CDR2 sequences are GTSNPN and SVGIG (reference sequence). Trimming pared 1 base from V and 9 bases from J, leaving 10 bases between. CDR3 nucleotides: TGTGCCTGGAGTGACGGACAGACGCCCCAGCATTTT. Its translation: CAWSDGQTPQHF.

The chain carries TRBV9 and TRBJ2-1; TRBD1 matches at 9 bases. From germline, CDR1 is SGDLS and CDR2 YYNGEE. The CDR3 length is 15 residues. Trimming removed 3 bases from V and 8 bases from J; junction bases left unmatched: 9. The CDR3 region has the DNA TGTGCCAGCAGCGGACGGGACAGGGCATTGGATGAGCAGTTCTTC. Protein sequence: CASSGRDRALDEQFF.

The CDR3 coding sequence is TGCGCCAGCAGTGAAGCGGGGGGACGCTCCTACAATGAGCAGTTCTTC. Translated, it gives CASSEAGGRSYNEQFF. The rearrangement uses TRBV10-1 and TRBJ2-1; 9 bases agree with TRBD2. Germline loops: CDR1 WNHNN, CDR2 SYGVQD (reference sequence). The CDR3 sequence is 16 residues long. Unmatched junction bases numbered 3, after V lost 3 bases and J lost 0 bases.

The chain couples TRBV19 to TRBJ1-2; D gene uncertain. Trimming removed 7 bases at V and 2 bases at J, with 11 bases between. The CDR3 runs 13 residues. Per germline, CDR1 LNHDA and CDR2 SQIVND (reference sequence). The CDR3 DNA sequence: TGTGCCAGTACCCCAACAGAGAACTATGGCTACACCTTC. Translation: CASTPTENYGYTF.

This clone was detected a few times. V is TRBV28 and J is TRBJ1-1, with D possibly matching TRBD1 (5 bases). Trimming cost V 6 bases and J 3 bases, with 8 bases left between them. The CDR3 sequence is 12 residues long. CDR1 and CDR2 from the germline V gene are MDHEN and SYDVKM. In DNA form, the CDR3 reads TGTGCCAGCAGAGACAGCTACACTGAAGCTTTCTTT. It specifies CASRDSYTEAFF.